This TCR beta chain appears in the sequencing data of a study of blood T cell repertoires in COVID-19. About the study: Acute and convalescent COVID-19 samples came from the United States, Italy and Spain.

Study processing details: Amplification from reference gene primers served as the basis for estimated nucleated cell counts. Sequencing was performed with immunoSEQ multiplex PCR; in TCRdb, only in-frame clones are kept and a portion is missing. V and J calls and clone size are those listed in that table; D and trimming were worked out from the DNA. The table has tens of thousands of clones, around 76% seen once. Germline V gene data show CDR1 as MNHEY and CDR2 as SMNVEV (reference sequence). V lost 8 bases and J lost 2; bases outside the gene matches: 3. The CDR3 spans 13 residues. The sample comprised peripheral blood. The sequence was obtained from an elderly woman with active or convalescent COVID-19. J is TRBJ1-2 and V is TRBV27, with TRBD1 identical over 9 bases. The CDR3 spells CASAGQGNYGYTF. The CDR3 DNA is TGTGCCAGCGCCGGACAGGGGAACTATGGCTACACCTTC.